This TCR beta chain appears in the sequencing data of a study of identical twins. Overall study findings and caveats: Models underestimated out-of-frame TCR alpha sharing in monozygotic twins. Clonotypes of the beta chain that were abundant in cord blood carried fewer insertions (memory repertoires showed none).

To note about this clonotype: The antigen is undetermined.

TCRdb redid the calling of the 5' RACE reads with MiXCR, one entry per CDR3 protein. The table shows a few hundred thousand distinct CDR3 sequences, with around 15% occurring only once. Deletions cut 4 bases from V and 4 bases from J, with 6 bases between. Looked up from germline, CDR1 is KGHDR and CDR2 is SFDVKD. The CDR3 extends over 13 amino acids. These data also featured in a second study, about yellow fever vaccine responses in identical twins. That work contributes: As reported, the vaccine T cell response of twins seemed partly convergent and partly personalized.

This receptor was obtained from a woman between 18 and 29 years old in good health. The V call is TRBV24-1, the J call TRBJ2-2, with unresolved D. Sequences were obtained from CD4+ T cells sorted from blood. The CDR3 region has the DNA TGTGCCACCAGTGAATTGAGCACCGGGGAGCTGTTTTTT. It codes for CATSELSTGELFF.